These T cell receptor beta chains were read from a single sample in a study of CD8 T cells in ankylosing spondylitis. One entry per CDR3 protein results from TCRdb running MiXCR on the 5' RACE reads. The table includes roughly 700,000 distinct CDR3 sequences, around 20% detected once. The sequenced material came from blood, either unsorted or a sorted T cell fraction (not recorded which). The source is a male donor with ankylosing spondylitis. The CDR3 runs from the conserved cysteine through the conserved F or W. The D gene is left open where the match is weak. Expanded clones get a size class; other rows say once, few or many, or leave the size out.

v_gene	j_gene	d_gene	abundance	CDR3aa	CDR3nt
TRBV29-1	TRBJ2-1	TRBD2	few	CSVRASGRYNEQFF	TGCAGCGTCCGTGCTAGCGGGAGGTACAATGAGCAGTTCTTC
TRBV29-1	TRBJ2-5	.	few	CSALRGEETQYF	TGCAGCGCCCTCAGGGGAGAGGAGACCCAGTACTTC
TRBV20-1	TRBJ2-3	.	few	CSARDSKRDTQYF	TGCAGTGCTAGAGACTCTAAGCGGGATACGCAGTATTTT
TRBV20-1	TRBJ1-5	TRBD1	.	CSATSTGGTNQPQHF	TGCAGTGCCACCTCGACAGGGGGTACTAATCAGCCCCAGCATTTT
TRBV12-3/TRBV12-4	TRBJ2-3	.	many	CASSSGGRSTDTQYF	TGTGCCAGCAGTTCAGGGGGGCGAAGCACAGATACGCAGTATTTT
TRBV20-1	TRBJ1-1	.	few	CSAHGGGTEAFF	TGCAGTGCTCATGGGGGGGGCACTGAAGCTTTCTTT
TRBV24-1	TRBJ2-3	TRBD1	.	CATSDPGTGPLTDTQYF	TGTGCCACCAGTGATCCCGGGACAGGGCCCCTCACAGATACGCAGTATTTT
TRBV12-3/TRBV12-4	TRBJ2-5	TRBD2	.	CASSRTSGSSETQYF	TGTGCCAGCAGCCGGACTAGCGGGAGTTCAGAGACCCAGTACTTC
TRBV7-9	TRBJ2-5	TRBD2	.	CASSYTSGGHQETQYF	TGTGCCAGCAGCTATACTAGCGGGGGCCATCAAGAGACCCAGTACTTC
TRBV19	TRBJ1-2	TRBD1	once	CASTTGDFYGYTF	TGTGCCAGTACGACAGGGGATTTCTATGGCTACACCTTC
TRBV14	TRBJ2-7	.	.	CASSQDMTYEQYF	TGTGCCAGCAGCCAAGATATGACCTACGAGCAGTACTTC
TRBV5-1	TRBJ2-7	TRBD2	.	CASSLGLAVEQYF	TGCGCCAGCAGCTTGGGACTAGCGGTTGAGCAGTACTTC
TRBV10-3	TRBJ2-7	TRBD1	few	CAISDLLQGASSYEQYF	TGTGCCATCAGTGACTTACTTCAGGGGGCAAGCTCCTACGAGCAGTACTTC
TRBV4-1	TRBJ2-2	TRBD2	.	CASSPRGGLDGELFF	TGCGCCAGCAGCCCTCGGGGGGGCCTTGACGGGGAGCTGTTTTTT
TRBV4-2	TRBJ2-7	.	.	CASSQGDQPTYEQYF	TGTGCCAGCAGCCAAGGCGACCAACCGACCTACGAGCAGTACTTC
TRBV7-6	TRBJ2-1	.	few	CASSSFRPDEQFF	TGTGCCAGCAGCTCCTTCCGCCCCGATGAGCAGTTCTTC
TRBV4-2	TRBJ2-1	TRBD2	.	CASSQGLAGGNNEQFF	TGTGCCAGCAGCCAGGGGCTAGCGGGGGGAAATAATGAGCAGTTCTTC
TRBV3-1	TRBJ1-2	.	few	CASSQVGYGDYGYTF	TGTGCCAGCAGCCAAGTAGGGTATGGAGACTATGGCTACACCTTC
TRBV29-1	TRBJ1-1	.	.	CSVGQVSTEAFF	TGCAGCGTTGGCCAGGTCAGTACTGAAGCTTTCTTT
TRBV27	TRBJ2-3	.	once	CASSSLKVTTDTQYF	TGTGCCAGCAGCTCCTTGAAGGTAACCACAGATACGCAGTATTTT
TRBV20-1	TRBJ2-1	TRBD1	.	CSADGDRTYNEQFF	TGCAGTGCTGACGGGGACAGGACCTACAATGAGCAGTTCTTC
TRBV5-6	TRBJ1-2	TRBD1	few	CASSYIGTANYGYTF	TGTGCCAGCAGCTACATCGGGACAGCTAACTATGGCTACACCTTC
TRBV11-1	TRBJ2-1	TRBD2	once	CASTPFPGTSGGAGYNEQFF	TGTGCCAGCACCCCTTTTCCCGGGACTAGCGGGGGGGCTGGGTACAATGAGCAGTTCTTC
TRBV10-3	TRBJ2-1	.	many	CAISSNDNEQFF	TGTGCCATCAGTTCGAATGACAATGAGCAGTTCTTC
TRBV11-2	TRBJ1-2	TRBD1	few	CASSLVGRGLGYTF	TGTGCCAGCAGCTTAGTGGGCAGGGGGCTTGGCTACACCTTC
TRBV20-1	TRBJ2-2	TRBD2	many	CSARSGQGLAGTGELFF	TGCAGTGCTAGATCGGGACAAGGACTAGCGGGCACCGGGGAGCTGTTTTTT
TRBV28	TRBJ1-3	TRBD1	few	CASTARQGTVSGNTIYF	TGTGCCAGCACCGCACGCCAAGGGACAGTCTCTGGAAACACCATATATTTT
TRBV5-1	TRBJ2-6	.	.	CASMPRTGANVLTF	TGCGCCAGCATGCCCCGGACTGGGGCCAACGTCCTGACTTTC
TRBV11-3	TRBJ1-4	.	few	CASSRRVGEKLFF	TGTGCCAGCAGCAGGAGAGTGGGTGAAAAACTGTTTTTT
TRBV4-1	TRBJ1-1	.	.	CASSQDGHPNTEAFF	TGCGCCAGCAGCCAAGATGGGCACCCGAACACTGAAGCTTTCTTT
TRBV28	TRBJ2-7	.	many	CASSSPSGSSYEQYF	TGTGCCAGCAGTTCCCCCTCGGGGAGCTCCTACGAGCAGTACTTC
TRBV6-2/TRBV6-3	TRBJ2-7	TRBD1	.	CASSYSGTAPYEQYF	TGTGCCAGCAGTTACTCCGGGACAGCTCCCTACGAGCAGTACTTC
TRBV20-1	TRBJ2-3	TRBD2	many	CSASAPRAGGRGTDTQYF	TGCAGTGCTAGTGCCCCCCGTGCGGGGGGGCGGGGCACAGATACGCAGTATTTT
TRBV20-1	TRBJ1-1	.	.	CSARVAGHEAFF	TGCAGTGCTAGAGTCGCGGGACATGAAGCTTTCTTT
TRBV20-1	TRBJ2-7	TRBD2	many	CSARLAGGTYEQYF	TGCAGTGCTAGACTAGCGGGGGGGACCTACGAGCAGTACTTC
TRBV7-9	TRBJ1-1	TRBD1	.	CASSLLQGRTEAFF	TGTGCCAGCAGCTTATTACAGGGGCGGACTGAAGCTTTCTTT
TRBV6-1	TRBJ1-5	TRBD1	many	CASSAGQGSHQPQHF	TGTGCCAGCAGCGCCGGACAGGGCTCCCATCAGCCCCAGCATTTT
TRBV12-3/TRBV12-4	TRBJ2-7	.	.	CASSFRGLPVDEQYF	TGTGCCAGCAGTTTCCGGGGACTCCCCGTCGACGAGCAGTACTTC
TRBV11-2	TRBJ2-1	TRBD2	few	CASSSSTSPNNEQFF	TGTGCCAGCAGCTCTTCGACTAGCCCCAATAATGAGCAGTTCTTC
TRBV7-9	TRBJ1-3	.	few	CASSLGPGPGNTIYF	TGTGCCAGCAGCTTAGGTCCAGGGCCAGGAAACACCATATATTTT
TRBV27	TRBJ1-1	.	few	CASSYAGEEGTEAFF	TGTGCCAGCAGTTACGCAGGGGAAGAAGGCACTGAAGCTTTCTTT
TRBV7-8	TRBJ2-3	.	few	CASSSRVGSGTDTQYF	TGTGCCAGCAGCTCCCGGGTGGGGAGCGGCACAGATACGCAGTATTTT
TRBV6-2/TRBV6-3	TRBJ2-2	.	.	CASSYIQGNTGELFF	TGTGCCAGCAGTTACATTCAGGGGAACACCGGGGAGCTGTTTTTT
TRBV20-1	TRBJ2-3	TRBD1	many	CSALDRGDTQYF	TGCAGTGCCCTCGACAGGGGAGATACGCAGTATTTT
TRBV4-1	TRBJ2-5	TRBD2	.	CASSQDAGGLQETQYF	TGCGCCAGCAGCCAAGATGCGGGGGGACTCCAAGAGACCCAGTACTTC
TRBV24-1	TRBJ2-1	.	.	CATSDLWGNEQFF	TGTGCCACCAGTGATTTGTGGGGGAATGAGCAGTTCTTC
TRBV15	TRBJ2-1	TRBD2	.	CATNGGANEQFF	TGTGCCACCAACGGGGGGGCCAATGAGCAGTTCTTC
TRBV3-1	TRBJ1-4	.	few	CASSPESSTNEKLFF	TGTGCCAGCAGCCCGGAGAGTTCAACTAATGAAAAACTGTTTTTT